This TCR beta chain was sequenced for a study of T cell changes during pregnancy in multiple sclerosis. Produced via immunoSEQ multiplex PCR; TCRdb's table is partial and in-frame only. The table lists some 60,000 clones, roughly 93% of them singletons. The sequence was obtained from a female donor with multiple sclerosis, enrolled in a pregnancy study. The sequencing used peripheral blood, collected after pregnancy.

The CDR3 coding sequence is TGTGCCTGGGACCAGGGACTAGCGAACGGGGAGCTGTTTTTT. It codes for CAWDQGLANGELFF. This rearrangement joins TRBV30 to TRBJ2-2; TRBD2 agrees at 10 bases. The CDR3 runs to 14 residues. CDR1 and CDR2 from the germline V gene are GTSNPN and SVGIG (reference sequence). V gave up 5 bases and J gave up 7 bases; unmatched junction bases: 7.